Below, 5 T cell receptor beta chains from the same sample are listed, as sequenced in a study of blood T cell repertoires in COVID-19. Produced via immunoSEQ multiplex PCR; TCRdb's table is partial and in-frame only. Of more than 150,000 clones listed, 80% to 85% are singletons. The material sequenced was peripheral blood. The receptors come from a woman in her thirties with acute or convalescent COVID-19.

The chain recombines TRBV11-3 with TRBJ2-4; 8 nucleotides match TRBD2. CDR1 is SGHNT and CDR2 is YENEEA in the germline V gene. The trim removed 5 bases at V and 8 bases at J, leaving 5 bases unmatched. The length of the CDR3 is 13 residues. The CDR3 bases are TGTGCCAGCAGCCCGGCAGCGGGGGACATTCAGTACTTC. As protein: CASSPAAGDIQYF.

V and J are TRBV23-1 and TRBJ2-1; D is perhaps TRBD2 (5 bases). TRBV23-1 is identified as an open reading frame with a role that is uncertain. CDR3 length: 14 residues. V was shortened by 2 bases and J by 8 bases, with 13 bases between the two germline ends. The CDR3 nucleotides read TGCGCCAGCAGTCAAAGCGGAACGTGGGATGAGCAGTTCTTC. Protein sequence: CASSQSGTWDEQFF.

The chain is built from TRBV28 and TRBJ1-4, with D possibly being TRBD1 (5 bases). The CDR3 totals 15 residues. V lost 5 bases and J lost 5, with 15 bases in between. Germline CDR1 MDHEN, CDR2 SYDVKM. As DNA, the CDR3 is TGTGCCAGCAGTGACCGACAGAACCGAAATGAAAAACTGTTTTTT. This sequence encodes CASSDRQNRNEKLFF.

The rearrangement links TRBV5-1 to TRBJ2-1; TRBD2 is a possible D gene (6 bases). Trimming removed 4 bases from V and 13 bases from J, with 21 bases in between. The CDR3 extends over 14 amino acids. Germline assignment: CDR1 SGHRS and CDR2 YFSETQ. The CDR3 sequence: CASSEGLPTMSQFF. The DNA of the CDR3 is TGCGCCAGCAGCGAGGGACTCCCTACAATGAGTCAGTTCTTC.

The genes are TRBV6-5 and TRBJ2-7, with D tentatively TRBD1 (6 bases). Per germline, CDR1 MNHEY and CDR2 SVGAGI. The length of the CDR3 is 15 residues. V dropped 0 bases and J dropped 5 bases, with 14 bases sitting between them. CDR3 loop: CASSYSVTGFNEQYF. Written as DNA, the CDR3 is TGTGCCAGCAGTTACTCGGTCACAGGGTTCAACGAGCAGTACTTC.